The T cell receptor beta chain described here comes from a study of blood T cell repertoires in COVID-19. During the 2 weeks before they entered the study, exposed participants had met someone with a PCR-confirmed or clinician-diagnosed COVID-19 case. Clones were read by immunoSEQ multiplex PCR, and TCRdb kept only the in-frame ones, dropping some. The table shows more than 250,000 clones, with roughly 85% occurring only once. The CDR3 extends over 14 amino acids. Germline lookup yields CDR1 LGHDT and CDR2 YNNKEL (reference sequence). V lost 0 bases to trimming and J lost 0 bases, with 6 bases between them.

The rearrangement joins TRBV3-1 (or the pseudogene TRBV3-2) to TRBJ2-7, with a tentative D call TRBD2 (5 bases). The sequenced sample consisted of PBMCs or T cells enriched from blood (not recorded which). The clonotype originates from a man aged 35-49 years who had been exposed to COVID-19. The DNA for the CDR3 is TGTGCCAGCAGCCAAGATCGGGACTCCTACGAGCAGTACTTC. It is translated as CASSQDRDSYEQYF.